This T cell receptor beta chain stems from a study of T-cell reconstitution after alpha-beta-depleted transplantation in children. The CDR3 has 14 residues. Trimming cost V 5 bases and J 5 bases; bases outside gene matches: 9. Germline CDR1 is SQVTM and CDR2 is ANQGSEA. The table lists this clonotype with many counts. For TCRbeta, the library was prepared with unique molecular identifiers. TCRdb itself ran the PCR reads through MiXCR, one entry per CDR3 protein. The sample gives 420,000 or so distinct CDR3 sequences, 9.5% to 13% of which show up once; approximately 5% is in the top ten. This rearrangement joins TRBV29-1 to TRBJ2-5, with 9 bases fitting TRBD2. Sample: PBMCs from the stem cell graft donor, taken from the stem cell graft. The sequence was obtained from a human donor who donated a stem cell graft to a child with acute myeloid leukemia. Here the CDR3 reads CSVIAGLAGETQYF. The CDR3 region has the DNA TGCAGCGTTATCGCGGGACTAGCAGGCGAGACCCAGTACTTC.